The present entry profiles one T cell receptor (beta chain) with its context. In the original analysis: Reference gene primers were amplified, and this amplification served to estimate nucleated cell counts. Assay used: immunoSEQ multiplex PCR; TCRdb lists only in-frame clones, some missing. V and J calls and clone size are copied from that table; D and trimming were computed from the DNA. Counted here are 250,000 to 350,000 clones, about 90% occurring once; the ten biggest clones make up around 4.5%. Participant reports of clinical history set cohort assignment. The entry originates in a study of blood T cell repertoires in COVID-19. Study information: From the United States, Italy and Spain came samples of acute and convalescent COVID-19.

CDR1 is MDHEN, CDR2 SYDVKM, per germline. CDR3 size: 15 residues. The V gene end was trimmed by 2 bases and the J gene end by 10 bases; junction bases not matched to a gene: 7. The receptor was derived from a woman aged 18-29 years with acute COVID-19. What was sequenced was PBMCs or T cells enriched from blood (not recorded which). The chain combines TRBV28 with TRBJ1-6; TRBD1 aligns across 8 bases. The CDR3 coding sequence is TGTGCCAGCAGTTTAAGACAGGGGTTCAGCTCACCCCTCCACTTT. Its translation: CASSLRQGFSSPLHF.